What follows are 22 T cell receptor beta chains derived from one specimen sequenced in a study of beta chain features in type 1 diabetes. Expressed TCRB transcripts were sequenced because the entire RNA isolate underwent reverse transcription. Profiled with immunoSEQ multiplex PCR; TCRdb holds only in-frame clones, not every one. Found here are more than 300,000 clones, approximately 8.2% of them singletons; the top ten hold around 0.45%. The source material was central memory CD4+ T cells from blood. The origin of the receptors is a woman between 18 and 29 years old in good health.

The rearrangement uses TRBV5-1 and TRBJ1-1; the match to TRBD1 covers 10 bases. Per germline, CDR1 SGHRS and CDR2 YFSETQ. This CDR3 is built from 14 residues. J was trimmed by 5 bases and V by 5 bases; bases with no gene match: 6. The CDR3 DNA sequence: TGCGCCAGCAGTTACCGGGACAGGGGTACTGAAGCTTTCTTT. This gives the protein CASSYRDRGTEAFF.

This clone was recorded a few times. V usage is TRBV9 and J usage is TRBJ1-1; D gene uncertain. V gave up 3 bases and J gave up 1 base, with 16 bases separating them. CDR3 length: 16 residues. Germline CDR1 is SGDLS and CDR2 is YYNGEE. CDR3 sequence: CASSAVSSRQNTEAFF. In DNA form, the CDR3 reads TGTGCCAGCAGCGCAGTTAGTTCCCGACAGAACACTGAAGCTTTCTTT. Filled out from reference TRBV9 and TRBJ1-1, the complete variable domain reads DSGVTQTPKHLITATGQRVTLRCSPRSGDLSVYWYQQSLDQGLQFLIQYYNGEERAKGNILERFSAQQFPDLHSELNLSSLELGDSALYFCASSAVSSRQNTEAFFGQGTRLTVV.

This clone has a count of ten or more. The DNA for the CDR3 is TGTGCCAGCAGTCCCCTCGGGACAGGGACCAATCAGCCCCAGCATTTT. It codes for CASSPLGTGTNQPQHF. The J gene is TRBJ1-5, the V gene TRBV28; TRBD1 matches at 9 bases. V shed 5 bases, J shed 3 bases, and the junction held 8 bases outside the gene matches. The CDR3 has 16 amino acids. The germline gives CDR1 MDHEN, CDR2 SYDVKM.

The chain has TRBV15 and TRBJ2-5; D possibly corresponds to TRBD2 (6 bases). CDR3 size: 16 residues. The germline CDR1 and CDR2 sequences are LNHNV and YYDKDF (reference sequence). V shed 1 base and J shed 4 bases, with 16 bases lying between them. DNA of the CDR3: TGTGCCACCAGCAGAGGTTGGCCGGGGGACGCAGAGACCCAGTACTTC. Encoded protein: CATSRGWPGDAETQYF. The whole variable domain, remainder taken from reference TRBV15 and TRBJ2-5, is DAMVIQNPRYQVTQFGKPVTLSCSQTLNHNVMYWYQQKSSQAPKLLFHYYDKDFNNEADTPDNFQSRRPNTSFCFLDIRSPGLGDTAMYLCATSRGWPGDAETQYFGPGTRLLVL.

This clone was counted between two and nine times. The V and J genes are TRBV7-9 and TRBJ2-3; possibly TRBD1 or TRBD2 for D (5 bases each). The CDR3 is made up of 14 amino acids. The V gene's germline CDR1 is SEHNR and CDR2 FQNEAQ (reference sequence). The V and J ends lost 1 base and 6 bases respectively, with 11 bases between them. The CDR3 protein is CASSLVPGDDTQYF. DNA of the CDR3: TGTGCCAGCAGCTTAGTCCCCGGGGACGATACGCAGTATTTT.

The chain has TRBV5-1 and TRBJ2-1; D may correspond to TRBD1 or TRBD2 (5 bases each). Germline CDR1 SGHRS, CDR2 YFSETQ. The ends were cut back, 4 bases at V and 8 bases at J, with 13 bases in the middle. The CDR3 length is 13 residues. In DNA, the CDR3 is TGCGCCAGCAGCACGGGCCAGGGAGATGAGCAGTTCTTC. This encodes CASSTGQGDEQFF.

The V and J genes are TRBV28 and TRBJ2-4; D possibly corresponds to TRBD1 (6 bases). The CDR3 sequence is 16 residues long. Per the germline V gene, CDR1 is MDHEN and CDR2 is SYDVKM. V was shortened by 1 base and J by 1 base, with 11 bases between the two germline ends. The DNA for the CDR3 is TGTGCCAGCAGTTTATCCACAGGGACGGCCAAAAACATTCAGTACTTC. Residues: CASSLSTGTAKNIQYF. The variable domain in full, with the rest retrieved from reference TRBV28 and TRBJ2-4, is DVKVTQSSRYLVKRTGEKVFLECVQDMDHENMFWYRQDPGLGLRLIYFSYDVKMKEKGDIPEGYSVSREKKERFSLILESASTNQTSMYLCASSLSTGTAKNIQYFGAGTRLSVL.

The chain carries TRBV27 and TRBJ2-7; 12 bases are shared with TRBD2. The junction had 15 bases not matched to a gene; V was cut back by 8 bases and J by 1 base. Germline V gene data show CDR1 as MNHEY and CDR2 as SMNVEV (reference sequence). There are 18 residues in the CDR3. The CDR3 loop is CASRVSGWTSGTSYEQYF. The CDR3 bases are TGTGCCAGCCGAGTCTCGGGATGGACTAGCGGGACGTCCTACGAGCAGTACTTC.

This clone was found a few times. This chain connects TRBV5-6 to TRBJ2-7; 8 nucleotides align to TRBD1. CDR3 length equals 14 residues. V lost 2 bases to trimming and J lost 6 bases; unmatched junction nucleotides: 7. CDR1 and CDR2 from the germline V gene are SGHDT and YYEEEE. The CDR3 sequence: CASSLGQGFREQYF. In DNA, the CDR3 is TGTGCCAGCAGCTTAGGACAGGGATTTCGCGAGCAGTACTTC.

This clone was picked up a small number of times. The CDR3 region is CASSAGGTGLDTQYF. CDR3 DNA: TGCGCCAGCAGCGCGGGAGGGACGGGTCTTGATACGCAGTATTTT. V usage is TRBV5-1 and J usage is TRBJ2-3; 9 bases are a match to TRBD2. This CDR3 is built from 15 residues. Germline values: CDR1 SGHRS, CDR2 YFSETQ. With V trimmed by 4 bases and J by 6 bases, 9 bases remained unmatched.

V is TRBV27 and J is TRBJ2-3, with 8 positions matching TRBD2. In germline, CDR1 is MNHEY, CDR2 SMNVEV (reference sequence). J gave up 0 bases and V 5 bases, and 4 bases lay outside the gene matches. The CDR3 length is 15 residues. CDR3 sequence: CASSHSGRSTDTQYF. CDR3 DNA: TGTGCCAGCAGTCACAGCGGGAGAAGCACAGATACGCAGTATTTT.

The sample holds a few counts of this clone. The rearrangement joins TRBV6-6 to TRBJ2-1, with 7 positions matching TRBD1. The germline gives CDR1 MNHNY, CDR2 SVGAGI (reference sequence). The CDR3 spans 13 residues. With V trimmed by 5 bases and J by 6 bases, 4 bases remained unmatched. The DNA for the CDR3 is TGTGCCAGCAGTAGCACAGGGGCCAATGAGCAGTTCTTC. Its protein product is CASSSTGANEQFF.

This chain joins TRBV7-6 and TRBJ2-3; TRBD2 is a possible D gene (6 bases). Trimming cost V 2 bases and J 3 bases, with 15 bases left between them. The length of the CDR3 is 16 residues. Germline V gene sequence: CDR1 SGHVS, CDR2 FNYEAQ. In DNA form, the CDR3 reads TGTGCCAGCAGCTTACTCATGCGGGAACCAACAGATACGCAGTATTTT. Amino acid sequence: CASSLLMREPTDTQYF.

This clone has only a few counts. V and J are TRBV7-2 and TRBJ2-1; 13 bases map to TRBD2. Per the germline V gene, CDR1 is SGHTA and CDR2 is FQGNSA. The length of the CDR3 is 15 residues. V lost 4 bases and J lost 7; bases outside the gene matches: 4. The CDR3 sequence is CASSSLAGGVNEQFF. CDR3 DNA: TGTGCCAGCAGCTCACTAGCGGGAGGGGTAAATGAGCAGTTCTTC. The variable domain in full, with the rest retrieved from reference TRBV7-2 and TRBJ2-1, is GAGVSQSPSNKVTEKGKDVELRCDPISGHTALYWYRQSLGQGLEFLIYFQGNSAPDKSGLPSDRFSAERTGGSVSTLTIQRTQQEDSAVYLCASSSLAGGVNEQFFGPGTRLTVL.

This clone was observed a few times. V and J are TRBV5-8 and TRBJ2-2; D not certain. Trimming removed 6 bases from V and 0 bases from J, with 9 bases in between. Germline V gene sequence: CDR1 SGHTS, CDR2 YDEGEE. The CDR3 contains 14 residues. The CDR3 loop is CASNRHANTGELFF. As DNA, the CDR3 is TGTGCCAGCAATCGGCACGCGAACACCGGGGAGCTGTTTTTT.

The chain joins TRBV7-3 to TRBJ2-5; D is undetermined. The CDR3 extends over 15 amino acids. Germline values: CDR1 SGHTA, CDR2 FQGTGA. V dropped 1 base and J dropped 2 bases, with 11 bases sitting between them. The CDR3 sequence: CASSLSLDRQETQYF. The CDR3 DNA reads TGTGCCAGCAGCTTAAGTCTAGACCGGCAAGAGACCCAGTACTTC.

In this sample, this clone turned up a few times. This chain joins TRBV5-1 and TRBJ2-2, with 9 positions matching TRBD1. After removal of 5 bases from V and 4 bases from J, the junction contained 0 bases not matched to a gene. The CDR3 spans 13 residues. CDR1 is SGHRS and CDR2 is YFSETQ in the germline V gene. The CDR3 loop is CASRQGATGELFF. The CDR3 DNA sequence: TGCGCCAGCAGACAGGGGGCCACCGGGGAGCTGTTTTTT.

This clone was picked up a small number of times. The chain links TRBV19 to TRBJ2-3, with TRBD2 matching over 8 bases. The germline gives CDR1 LNHDA, CDR2 SQIVND (reference sequence). The J segment lost 1 base and the V segment lost 7 bases, leaving 4 bases of the junction unmatched. The CDR3 loop spans 14 amino acids. The CDR3 DNA reads TGTGCCAGTATTGGAGCGGGAGGCACAGATACGCAGTATTTT. This gives the protein CASIGAGGTDTQYF.

There are a few counts of this clone. The V gene is TRBV28, the J gene TRBJ2-7, with 7 nucleotides matching TRBD1. V gave up 5 bases and J gave up 5 bases; unmatched junction bases: 9. Germline V gives CDR1 MDHEN, CDR2 SYDVKM. The CDR3 runs 14 residues. The CDR3 DNA reads as TGTGCCAGCAGTGCAGGACAGGCTATCAACGAGCAGTACTTC. Translating it yields CASSAGQAINEQYF.

The table lists this clone with a few counts. This chain uses TRBV7-9 with TRBJ2-5; a weak D match, TRBD1 (5 bases). There are 17 residues in the CDR3. The germline V gene has CDR1 SEHNR and CDR2 FQNEAQ (reference sequence). V shed 1 base and J shed 0 bases, with 15 bases lying between them. CDR3: CASSLGGAAPHQETQYF. DNA of the CDR3: TGTGCCAGCAGCTTAGGGGGCGCCGCCCCCCACCAAGAGACCCAGTACTTC.

Only a few counts were recorded for this clone. The chain employs TRBV5-8 and TRBJ2-7; the match to TRBD1 covers 11 bases. This CDR3 spans 15 amino acids. The trim removed 1 base at V and 9 bases at J, leaving 9 bases unmatched. Germline V CDR1 and CDR2: SGHTS, YDEGEE. The CDR3 here is CASSLPGQGVTRQYF. The CDR3 DNA follows: TGTGCCAGCAGCTTGCCGGGACAGGGGGTTACGAGGCAGTACTTC.

In its sample, this clone was seen a few times. J is TRBJ1-2 and V is TRBV29-1, with 7 bases identical to TRBD1. V shed 7 bases and J 2 bases; nucleotides not matched to a gene: 10. Germline values: CDR1 SQVTM, CDR2 ANQGSEA. This CDR3 has 14 residues. The CDR3 DNA sequence: TGCAGCGCGGAAGGGAGGGGGCGAAACTATGGCTACACCTTC. Protein sequence: CSAEGRGRNYGYTF.